This T cell receptor beta chain came from a study of blood T cell repertoires in COVID-19. Study-wide background: COVID-19 samples, acute and convalescent, were from the United States, Italy and Spain. From T cells, B-cell-depleted T cells, or PBMCs came the material, which was cDNA or gDNA.

Looked up from germline, CDR1 is SGDLS and CDR2 is YYNGEE. CDR3 length: 15 amino acids. The V gene lost 4 bases and the J gene lost 4 bases, with 14 bases spanning the gap. Original data processing: Nucleated cell number was recorded as an estimate derived from reference gene primer amplification. The protocol was immunoSEQ multiplex PCR, while the TCRdb copy is restricted to in-frame clones and leaves out a portion. That table supplies the V and J calls and clone size; D and trimming were determined from the DNA. This table has about 200,000 clones, over 75% appearing once. The clonotype was recovered from a man aged 55 to 70 with acute or convalescent COVID-19. The source material was peripheral blood. The chain joins TRBV9 to TRBJ1-4; D is possibly TRBD1 (5 bases). CDR3 residues: CASSPGIYGNEKLFF. The CDR3 DNA sequence: TGTGCCAGCAGCCCAGGGATCTACGGTAATGAAAAACTGTTTTTT.